The 14 T cell receptor beta chains given below trace back to one sample, sequenced in a study of blood T cell repertoires in COVID-19. Here immunoSEQ multiplex PCR was the method, and the copy in TCRdb shows in-frame clones only, minus some. This table has fewer than 200,000 clones, 70% to 90% appearing once. Sequencing was carried out using peripheral blood. The source of these receptors is a woman aged 55-75 years with COVID-19, enrolled during active disease.

This clone was detected once. The chain recombines TRBV7-9 with TRBJ2-2, with D tentatively TRBD2 (5 bases). V lost 11 bases and J lost 6, with 22 bases in between. The CDR3 sequence is 15 residues long. Germline loops: CDR1 SEHNR, CDR2 FQNEAQ (reference sequence). The CDR3 loop reads CAPGSEGFSAGELFF. CDR3 sequence (DNA): TGTGCCCCTGGATCCGAGGGCTTTTCCGCCGGGGAGCTGTTTTTT.

The genes are TRBV10-1 and TRBJ1-6; D is perhaps TRBD1 (5 bases). There are 13 residues in the CDR3. CDR1 and CDR2 (germline): WNHNN, SYGVQD (reference sequence). V lost 4 bases, J lost 8 bases, and 9 bases lay in between. CDR3 loop: CASSVSRDSPLHF. CDR3 DNA: TGCGCCAGCAGTGTAAGCAGGGATTCACCCCTCCACTTT.

V and J are TRBV4-1 and TRBJ1-2, with a possible D match to TRBD1 (6 bases). Germline-derived CDR1 and CDR2 are MGHRA and YSYEKL. This CDR3 spans 15 amino acids. The germline V and J ends were trimmed by 3 bases and 8 bases, with 19 bases remaining between them. The CDR3 DNA reads as TGCGCCAGCAGCCAGCCCCAGGACAGAGTTAAAGGCTACACCTTC. Translation gives CASSQPQDRVKGYTF.

The V call is TRBV6-5, the J call TRBJ2-5; D unresolved. The CDR3 runs to 15 residues. Per germline, CDR1 MNHEY and CDR2 SVGAGI. V dropped 0 bases and J dropped 1 base, with 9 bases sitting between them. This CDR3 reads CASSYSGQRQETQYF. In DNA form, the CDR3 reads TGTGCCAGCAGTTACTCTGGGCAACGCCAAGAGACCCAGTACTTC.

V is TRBV3-1 (or the pseudogene TRBV3-2) and J is TRBJ2-7, with TRBD2 matching 9 bases. The trim removed 0 bases at V and 12 bases at J, leaving 6 bases unmatched. The germline V gene encodes CDR1 LGHDT and CDR2 YNNKEL (reference sequence). The CDR3 is made up of 13 amino acids. CDR3 loop: CASSQDSSGRTYF. In DNA form, the CDR3 reads TGTGCCAGCAGCCAAGACAGCAGCGGGAGGACGTACTTC.

The chain employs TRBV11-3 and TRBJ2-1; 8 positions match TRBD1. V lost 5 bases, J lost 10 bases, and 22 bases stayed unmatched. CDR1 SGHNT and CDR2 YENEEA come from the germline V gene. The CDR3 is 18 amino acids. CDR3: CASSETGALASVRGEQFF. CDR3 DNA: TGTGCCAGCAGCGAGACAGGGGCGTTGGCTAGCGTCCGCGGGGAGCAGTTCTTC.

The V call is TRBV7-2, the J call TRBJ1-5; D is perhaps TRBD1 (5 bases). This CDR3 comprises 15 residues. V lost 1 base and J 7 bases, leaving 14 bases between the germline ends. Looked up from germline, CDR1 is SGHTA and CDR2 is FQGNSA. The CDR3 protein is CASSLGWQGGQPQHF. The CDR3 DNA sequence: TGTGCCAGCAGCTTAGGTTGGCAGGGTGGCCAGCCCCAGCATTTT.

The rearrangement links TRBV27 to TRBJ1-6; the D is unclear. This CDR3 has 14 residues. Germline CDR1 reads MNHEY; CDR2 reads SMNVEV (reference sequence). The V end was cut by 8 bases, the J end by 7 bases, with 15 bases between. The CDR3 is CASFKLGPNSPLHF. The DNA of the CDR3 is TGTGCCAGCTTCAAGTTGGGCCCGAATTCACCCCTCCACTTT.

CDR3 bases: TGTGCCAGCTCACGACTAGCAGAAGATACGCAGTATTTT. Translation: CASSRLAEDTQYF. V and J are TRBV18 and TRBJ2-3; 7 nucleotides match TRBD2. Germline CDR1 and CDR2: KGHSH and LQKENI. This CDR3 spans 13 amino acids. V shed 4 bases and J 5 bases; nucleotides not matched to a gene: 3.

The chain employs TRBV6-5 and TRBJ2-3; possibly TRBD2 for D (5 bases). This CDR3 region has 14 residues. Trimming stripped 5 bases from V and 2 bases from J, with 11 bases between. The V gene's germline CDR1 is MNHEY and CDR2 SVGAGI. Written as DNA, the CDR3 is TGTGCCAGCAGTATACGACTAAACACAGATACGCAGTATTTT. Translation: CASSIRLNTDTQYF.

This sequence joins TRBV5-1 and TRBJ2-3; tentative D call: TRBD2 (6 bases). This CDR3 region has 15 residues. Trimming cost V 4 bases and J 4 bases, with 16 bases left between them. Looked up from germline, CDR1 is SGHRS and CDR2 is YFSETQ. CDR3 loop: CASSPKLRGADTQYF. In DNA form, the CDR3 reads TGCGCCAGCAGCCCAAAACTGCGGGGCGCAGATACGCAGTATTTT.

This chain uses TRBV5-1 with TRBJ1-3, with D possibly matching TRBD1 (5 bases). V lost 0 bases and J 2 bases, leaving 15 bases between the germline ends. CDR1 is SGHRS, CDR2 YFSETQ, per germline. This CDR3 contains 17 residues. The CDR3, as DNA: TGCGCCAGCAGCTTGGTAGTCGGGGGAGGCCCTGGAAACACCATATATTTT. Its translation is CASSLVVGGGPGNTIYF.

The chain has TRBV6-5 and TRBJ1-5; no firm D call. The germline V gene encodes CDR1 MNHEY and CDR2 SVGAGI. V gave up 5 bases and J gave up 2 bases, with 13 bases separating them. This CDR3 has 15 amino acids. CDR3 sequence reads: CASSRGPNGNQPQHF. The CDR3 DNA sequence: TGTGCCAGCAGTCGAGGTCCTAATGGCAATCAGCCCCAGCATTTT.

This clone showed up just once. The rearrangement links TRBV5-6 to TRBJ1-6; D might be TRBD1 (5 bases). The V end lost 5 bases, the J end lost 7 bases, and 22 bases lay between the germline ends. Germline assignment: CDR1 SGHDT and CDR2 YYEEEE. The CDR3 consists of 17 residues. The CDR3 DNA follows: TGTGCCAGCAGTTATTCCGGGAACCGGGGGATGAATTCACCCCTCCACTTT. Amino acid sequence: CASSYSGNRGMNSPLHF.